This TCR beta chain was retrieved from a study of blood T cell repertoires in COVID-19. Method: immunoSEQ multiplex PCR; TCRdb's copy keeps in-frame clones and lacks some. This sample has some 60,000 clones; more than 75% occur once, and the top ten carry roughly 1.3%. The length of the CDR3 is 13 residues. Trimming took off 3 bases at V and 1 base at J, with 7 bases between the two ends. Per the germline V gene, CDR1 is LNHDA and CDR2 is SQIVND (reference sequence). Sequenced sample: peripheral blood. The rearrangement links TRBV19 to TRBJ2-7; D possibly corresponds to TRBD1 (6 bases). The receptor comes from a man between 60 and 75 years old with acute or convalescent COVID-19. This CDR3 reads CASSIDRSYEQYF. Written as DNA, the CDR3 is TGTGCCAGTAGTATTGACAGGTCCTACGAGCAGTACTTC.